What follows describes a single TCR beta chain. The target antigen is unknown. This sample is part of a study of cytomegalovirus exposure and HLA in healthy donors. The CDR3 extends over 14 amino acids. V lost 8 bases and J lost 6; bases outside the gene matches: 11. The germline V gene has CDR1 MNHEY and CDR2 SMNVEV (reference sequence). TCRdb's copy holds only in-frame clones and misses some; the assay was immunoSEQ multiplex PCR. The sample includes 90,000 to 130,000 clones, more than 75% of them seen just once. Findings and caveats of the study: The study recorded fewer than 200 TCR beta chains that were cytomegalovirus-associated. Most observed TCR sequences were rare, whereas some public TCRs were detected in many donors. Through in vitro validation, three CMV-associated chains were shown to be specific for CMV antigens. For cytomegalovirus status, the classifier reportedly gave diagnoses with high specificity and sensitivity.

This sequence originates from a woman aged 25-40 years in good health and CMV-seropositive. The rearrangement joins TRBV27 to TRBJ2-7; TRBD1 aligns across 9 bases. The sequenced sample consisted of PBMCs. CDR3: CASAGTGIQGEQYF. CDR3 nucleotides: TGTGCCAGCGCCGGGACAGGGATTCAGGGCGAGCAGTACTTC.